This paragraph covers one T cell receptor (beta chain) sequence. These data originate in a study of CD8 T cells in Susac syndrome. Reverse transcription of 0.5 to 1 ug RNA was performed with random hexamers. TCRdb processed the immunoSEQ multiplex PCR reads anew with MiXCR; each CDR3 protein has one entry. The sample yields around 200,000 distinct CDR3 sequences, 90% to 96% seen once. The CDR3 has 13 amino acids. Per the germline V gene, CDR1 is DFQATT and CDR2 is SNEGSKA (reference sequence). The ends were cut back, 0 bases at V and 2 bases at J, with 8 bases in the middle. The sample was CD4+ T cells from PBMCs. This sequence was found in a human donor with multiple sclerosis. The chain is built from TRBV20-1 and TRBJ2-7; unclear D gene. In DNA, the CDR3 is TGCAGTGCTAGAGATCACAGACCCTACGAGCAGTACTTC. The encoded protein is CSARDHRPYEQYF.